A single sample is the source of the 23 T cell receptor beta chains below, sequenced in a study of blood T cell repertoires in COVID-19. Clones were read by immunoSEQ multiplex PCR, and TCRdb kept only the in-frame ones, dropping some. The sample has approximately 360,000 clones, 70% to 90% seen once. Sequencing was done on a sample of peripheral blood. The source of these receptors is a man in his forties or fifties with acute or convalescent COVID-19.

CDR3 loop: CAWEEDRRNTEAFF. The CDR3 DNA reads as TGTGCCTGGGAGGAGGACCGTCGGAACACTGAAGCTTTCTTT. The rearrangement links TRBV30 to TRBJ1-1; D not resolved. The CDR3 has 14 residues. V was shortened by 5 bases and J by 1 base, with 14 bases between the two germline ends. Germline CDR1 reads GTSNPN; CDR2 reads SVGIG (reference sequence).

The V call is TRBV5-4, the J call TRBJ2-3, with D possibly TRBD2 on 5 matching bases. The CDR3 is made up of 14 amino acids. The germline gives CDR1 SGHNT, CDR2 YYREEE (reference sequence). Trimming took off 0 bases at V and 5 bases at J, with 10 bases between the two ends. The CDR3 region has the DNA TGTGCCAGCAGCTTGGAGGCGGGCAGAGATACGCAGTATTTT. This gives the protein CASSLEAGRDTQYF.

J is TRBJ2-7 and V is TRBV11-2, with 7 nucleotides matching TRBD2. The CDR3 sequence is 18 residues long. Germline V gene data show CDR1 as SGHAT and CDR2 as FQNNGV. With 3 bases clipped from V and 1 base from J, the junction kept 15 bases outside the gene matches. The CDR3 protein is CASSFRASGYIGSYEQYF. The CDR3 nucleotides are TGTGCCAGCAGCTTTAGGGCTAGCGGATACATTGGATCCTACGAGCAGTACTTC.

This chain joins TRBV15 and TRBJ1-1, with 7 positions matching TRBD1. The CDR3 runs 19 residues. Unmatched junction bases numbered 16, after V lost 0 bases and J lost 3 bases. CDR1 and CDR2 (germline): LNHNV, YYDKDF (reference sequence). CDR3: CATSRDWLKRGQWDTEAFF. The CDR3 bases are TGTGCCACCAGCAGAGATTGGTTGAAAAGGGGGCAGTGGGACACTGAAGCTTTCTTT. Using reference TRBV15 and TRBJ1-1 for the parts outside the CDR3, the full variable domain is DAMVIQNPRYQVTQFGKPVTLSCSQTLNHNVMYWYQQKSSQAPKLLFHYYDKDFNNEADTPDNFQSRRPNTSFCFLDIRSPGLGDTAMYLCATSRDWLKRGQWDTEAFFGQGTRLTVV.

This CDR3 is CASSQERVTNQPQHF. The DNA for the CDR3 is TGTGCCAGCAGCCAAGAACGGGTAACTAATCAGCCCCAGCATTTT. The chain couples TRBV4-2 to TRBJ1-5, with D hard to call. The V gene lost 0 bases and the J gene lost 4 bases, with 10 bases spanning the gap. This CDR3 comprises 15 residues. Germline V gives CDR1 LGHNA, CDR2 YNFKEQ.

The V and J genes are TRBV5-1 and TRBJ1-4; D is perhaps TRBD1 (6 bases). Germline lookup yields CDR1 SGHRS and CDR2 YFSETQ. Trimming removed 0 bases at V and 8 bases at J, with 20 bases between. CDR3 length equals 17 residues. As DNA, the CDR3 is TGCGCCAGCAGCTTGGAGGCCCTCCAGGGGTTTGAGGAAAAACTGTTTTTT. Protein: CASSLEALQGFEEKLFF.

The genes are TRBV13 and TRBJ2-4; TRBD1 aligns across 8 bases. Germline V gene data show CDR1 as PRHDT and CDR2 as FYEKMQ (reference sequence). CDR3 size: 16 residues. The J segment lost 1 base and the V segment lost 5 bases, leaving 7 bases of the junction unmatched. DNA for the CDR3: TGTGCCAGCAGCCAATCAACAGGGGGTGCCAAAAACATTCAGTACTTC. Protein product: CASSQSTGGAKNIQYF.

The chain combines TRBV30 with TRBJ1-2; the match to TRBD1 covers 8 bases. CDR3 length: 16 residues. Germline V gene data show CDR1 as GTSNPN and CDR2 as SVGIG (reference sequence). The V and J ends lost 1 base and 7 bases, in that order; junction bases with no gene match: 14. The CDR3 region is CAWSASHRGKLGGYTF. CDR3 DNA: TGTGCCTGGAGTGCATCTCACAGGGGGAAATTAGGTGGCTACACCTTC.

This clone was picked up one time. CDR3 nucleotide sequence: TGCGCCAGCAGAAGAGACAGCCGAACCGCCCAGCCCCAGCATTTT. It translates to CASRRDSRTAQPQHF. The chain carries TRBV5-1 and TRBJ1-5; TRBD1 might be the D (5 bases). The CDR3 consists of 15 residues. In germline, CDR1 is SGHRS, CDR2 YFSETQ. V was pared by 5 bases and J by 7 bases, with 19 bases between. Drawing the rest from reference TRBV5-1 and TRBJ1-5, the complete variable domain is KAGVTQTPRYLIKTRGQQVTLSCSPISGHRSVSWYQQTPGQGLQFLFEYFSETQRNKGNFPGRFSGRQFSNSRSEMNVSTLELGDSALYLCASRRDSRTAQPQHFGDGTRLSIL.

CDR3: CASRFRVDGGYTF. Here the CDR3 DNA reads TGTGCCAGCAGATTCAGGGTTGATGGTGGCTACACCTTC. The V call is TRBV3-1 (or the pseudogene TRBV3-2), the J call TRBJ1-2, with D possibly being TRBD1 (5 bases). Trimming removed 6 bases from V and 7 bases from J, with 15 bases in between. From germline, CDR1 is LGHDT and CDR2 YNNKEL (reference sequence). CDR3 length: 13 residues.

The chain carries TRBV4-1 and TRBJ1-2; the D is unclear. V lost 7 bases, J lost 8 bases, and 20 bases lay in between. Germline V lookup: CDR1 MGHRA, CDR2 YSYEKL. This CDR3 is built from 14 residues. CDR3 sequence reads: CASTLSAQGGGYTF. The CDR3 DNA reads TGCGCCAGCACCCTCTCAGCCCAAGGCGGCGGCTACACCTTC.

This chain connects TRBV14 to TRBJ1-6; tentatively, D is TRBD1 (6 bases). The CDR3 consists of 16 residues. Per the germline V gene, CDR1 is SGHDN and CDR2 is FVKESK. Between the trimmed V and J ends, which lost 6 bases and 2 bases, there was a span of 14 bases. CDR3 in amino acids: CASSPGRGTYNSPLHF. CDR3 sequence (DNA): TGTGCCAGCAGTCCCGGGAGGGGGACCTATAATTCACCCCTCCACTTT.

The chain is built from TRBV6-1 and TRBJ2-7; D is ambiguous. CDR1 and CDR2 from the germline V gene are MNHNS and SASEGT. The CDR3 covers 15 residues. The germline V and J ends were trimmed by 0 bases and 3 bases, with 12 bases remaining between them. The CDR3 spells CASSEAPNEIYEQYF. CDR3 bases: TGTGCCAGCAGTGAAGCGCCGAATGAGATCTACGAGCAGTACTTC.

The chain is built from TRBV5-4 and TRBJ1-4; TRBD1 is a possible D gene (5 bases). Germline V gene data show CDR1 as SGHNT and CDR2 as YYREEE (reference sequence). V lost 0 bases, J lost 0 bases, and 9 bases lay in between. This CDR3 spans 16 amino acids. The CDR3 bases are TGTGCCAGCAGCTTGGACAGGCGACCAACTAATGAAAAACTGTTTTTT. It is translated as CASSLDRRPTNEKLFF.

V is TRBV28 and J is TRBJ2-1, with 9 bases lining up with TRBD2. The ends lost 6 bases at V and 15 bases at J; junction bases unmatched: 12. Per germline, CDR1 MDHEN and CDR2 SYDVKM. The CDR3 extends over 13 amino acids. CDR3: CASSPTSGPTRFF. DNA of the CDR3: TGTGCCAGCAGCCCGACTAGCGGCCCGACTCGGTTCTTC. Full variable domain (remainder filled in from reference TRBV28 and TRBJ2-1): DVKVTQSSRYLVKRTGEKVFLECVQDMDHENMFWYRQDPGLGLRLIYFSYDVKMKEKGDIPEGYSVSREKKERFSLILESASTNQTSMYLCASSPTSGPTRFFGPGTRLTVL.

This chain joins TRBV16 and TRBJ2-1; D is perhaps TRBD2 (7 bases). The germline V gene has CDR1 KGHSY and CDR2 FQNENV. The CDR3 sequence is 12 residues long. The V gene lost 5 bases and the J gene lost 7 bases, with 9 bases spanning the gap. The CDR3 bases are TGTGCCAGCAGCAGGGGGGGAAATGAGCAGTTCTTC. Translating it yields CASSRGGNEQFF.

The chain recombines TRBV19 with TRBJ1-4; D is uncertain. V dropped 1 base and J dropped 4 bases, with 10 bases sitting between them. Germline CDR1 reads LNHDA; CDR2 reads SQIVND (reference sequence). CDR3 length equals 15 residues. The CDR3: CASSIGRRNNEKLFF. In DNA, the CDR3 is TGTGCCAGTAGTATAGGGAGACGCAATAATGAAAAACTGTTTTTT.

V is TRBV7-8 and J is TRBJ2-7, with 8 bases aligning to TRBD1. In germline, CDR1 is SGHVS, CDR2 FQNEAQ. This CDR3 region has 15 residues. V shed 10 bases and J 5 bases; nucleotides not matched to a gene: 16. For the CDR3, the DNA is TGTGCCACCGGGGCCGACAGGGGCCGACATGACGAGCAGTACTTC. Protein product: CATGADRGRHDEQYF.

The rearrangement uses TRBV28 and TRBJ1-2; D remains ambiguous. From germline, CDR1 is MDHEN and CDR2 SYDVKM. V shed 7 bases and J shed 8 bases, with 14 bases lying between them. CDR3 length: 12 amino acids. For the CDR3, the DNA is TGTGCCAGCATTCGCCCGGGGAAAGGCTACACCTTC. Residues: CASIRPGKGYTF.

This rearrangement joins TRBV18 to TRBJ1-5, with D uncertain. Trimming took off 3 bases at V and 0 bases at J, with 9 bases between the two ends. The CDR3 consists of 15 residues. Germline CDR1 is KGHSH and CDR2 is LQKENI. As DNA, the CDR3 is TGTGCCAGCTCACCGGAGGAGAATAGCAATCAGCCCCAGCATTTT. Translation gives CASSPEENSNQPQHF. Full variable domain (missing parts from reference TRBV18 and TRBJ1-5): NAGVMQNPRHLVRRRGQEARLRCSPMKGHSHVYWYRQLPEEGLKFMVYLQKENIIDESGMPKERFSAEFPKEGPSILRIQQVVRGDSAAYFCASSPEENSNQPQHFGDGTRLSIL.

The V and J genes are TRBV19 and TRBJ2-1, with 10 bases matching TRBD2. The CDR3 consists of 18 residues. The J segment lost 4 bases and the V segment lost 10 bases, leaving 19 bases of the junction unmatched. Germline CDR1 and CDR2: LNHDA and SQIVND (reference sequence). CDR3 DNA sequence: TGTGCCACAGCTCCCCCTCTAGCGGGAGAGGCATCTTACAATGAGCAGTTCTTC. Its translation: CATAPPLAGEASYNEQFF.

The chain has TRBV4-3 and TRBJ2-3; perhaps TRBD2 as D (6 bases). V shed 3 bases and J shed 4 bases, with 17 bases lying between them. The V gene's germline CDR1 is LGHNA and CDR2 YSLEER. The CDR3 runs to 16 residues. The CDR3 loop is CASSHSEGGVADTQYF. CDR3 coding DNA: TGCGCCAGCAGCCATTCCGAAGGAGGGGTCGCAGATACGCAGTATTTT.

This chain uses TRBV2 with TRBJ2-2; D uncertain. Per the germline V gene, CDR1 is SNHLY and CDR2 is FYNNEI. V was shortened by 5 bases and J by 2 bases, with 15 bases between the two germline ends. The length of the CDR3 is 16 residues. The CDR3 spells CASSPVYEVNTGELFF. For the CDR3, the DNA is TGTGCCAGCAGTCCAGTTTATGAGGTTAACACCGGGGAGCTGTTTTTT.